The sequence of this T cell receptor beta chain was determined in a study of T cell responses to AZD1222 COVID-19 vaccine. Looking at the study overall: Timing groups of about 4 and about 12 weeks for second doses were pooled.

Generated by immunoSEQ multiplex PCR, the TCRdb table keeps only in-frame clones and is missing some. The top ten hold approximately 6.3% of the sample, which has 46,000 or so clones, about 74% seen once. The CDR3 runs to 15 residues. The V and J ends lost 1 base and 0 bases respectively, with 6 bases between them. The germline V gene encodes CDR1 SEHNR and CDR2 FQNEAQ (reference sequence). The chain links TRBV7-9 to TRBJ2-2; D remains unclear. The clonotype comes from an adult in good health. This material consisted of peripheral blood, taken on day 0 of AZD1222 vaccination. The CDR3 bases are TGTGCCAGCAGCTTAGGGGGTTCGAACACCGGGGAGCTGTTTTTT. Its translation: CASSLGGSNTGELFF.